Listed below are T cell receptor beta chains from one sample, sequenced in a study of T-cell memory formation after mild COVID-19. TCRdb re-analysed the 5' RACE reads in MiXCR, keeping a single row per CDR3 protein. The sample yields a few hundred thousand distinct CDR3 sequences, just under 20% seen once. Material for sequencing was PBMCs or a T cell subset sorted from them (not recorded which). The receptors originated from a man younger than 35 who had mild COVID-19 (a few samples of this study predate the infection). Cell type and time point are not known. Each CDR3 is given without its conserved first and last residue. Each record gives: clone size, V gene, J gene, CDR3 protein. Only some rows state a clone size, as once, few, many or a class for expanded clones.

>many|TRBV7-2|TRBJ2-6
ASSLVSGANVLT
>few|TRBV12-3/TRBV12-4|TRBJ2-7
ASTEGRDHEQY
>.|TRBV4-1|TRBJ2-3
ASSPDSRDTQY
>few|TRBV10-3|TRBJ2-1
AISDVVTIV
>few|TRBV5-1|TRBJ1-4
ASSLEGQGGEKLF
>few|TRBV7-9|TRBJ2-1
ASSFPQWHEQF
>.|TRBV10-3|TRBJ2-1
AISGSGTGSNEQF
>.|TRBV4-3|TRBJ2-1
ASVASPGYNEQF
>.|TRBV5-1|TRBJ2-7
ASSLGPGNEQY
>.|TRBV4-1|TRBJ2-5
ASSHVDREETQY
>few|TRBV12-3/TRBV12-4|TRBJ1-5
ASSAGNQPQH
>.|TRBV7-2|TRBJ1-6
ASSLVSRRGSPLH
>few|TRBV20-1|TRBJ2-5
SASGGHQETQY
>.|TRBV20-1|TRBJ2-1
SASAPSGGGQF
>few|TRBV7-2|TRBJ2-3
ASSRELGFTDTQY
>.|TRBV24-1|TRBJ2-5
ATSEGGGRETQY
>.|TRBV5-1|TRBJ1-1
ASSLEPMNTEAF
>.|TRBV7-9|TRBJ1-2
ASSTRTGGREGYT
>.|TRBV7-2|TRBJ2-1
ASSSSAGALQNEQF
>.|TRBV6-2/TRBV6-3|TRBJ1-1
ASTLRQNTEAF
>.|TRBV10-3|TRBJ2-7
AISANPDIAYEQY
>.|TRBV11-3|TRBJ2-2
ASSQQVTGELF
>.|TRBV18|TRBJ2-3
ASSQDRGSDTQY
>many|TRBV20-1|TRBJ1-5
SAVKGKADQPQH
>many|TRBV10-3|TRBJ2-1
AIHSGGDNEQF
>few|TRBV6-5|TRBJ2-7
ASRVTRSYEQY
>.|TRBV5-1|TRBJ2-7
ASSVDRGYEQY
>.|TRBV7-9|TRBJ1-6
ASSFGQGYSPLH
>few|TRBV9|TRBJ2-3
ASSVSPVSAHTDTQY
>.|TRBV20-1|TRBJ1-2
RAILHTVDGYT
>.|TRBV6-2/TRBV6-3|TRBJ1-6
ASSYDLDNSPLH
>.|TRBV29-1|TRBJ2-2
SVGARDTGELF
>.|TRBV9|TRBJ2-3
ASSVGRTSGLTDTQY
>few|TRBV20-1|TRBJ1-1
SATDRAGTEAF
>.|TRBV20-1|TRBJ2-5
SATPGETQY
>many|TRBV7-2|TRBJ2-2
ASSPQGTGELF
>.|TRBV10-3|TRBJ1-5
AIRWDLNQPQH
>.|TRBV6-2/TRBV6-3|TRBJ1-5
ASSYSGTELYQPQH
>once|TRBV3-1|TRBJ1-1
ASGDRGMNTEAF
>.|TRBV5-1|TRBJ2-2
ASQPLAGGNTGELF
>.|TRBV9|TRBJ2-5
ASSVGALTGGETQY
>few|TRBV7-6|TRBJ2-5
ASRTTSGWGETQY
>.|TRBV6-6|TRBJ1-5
ASNPGARVVNQPQH
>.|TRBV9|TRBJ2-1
ASSYLPGDEQF
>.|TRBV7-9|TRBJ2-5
ASSLEQQQETQY
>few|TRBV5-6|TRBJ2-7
ASSSLSGDTYEQY
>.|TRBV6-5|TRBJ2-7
ASSYRRGLDEQY
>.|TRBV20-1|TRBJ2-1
SASPTSGVYNEQF
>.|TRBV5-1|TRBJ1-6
ASTWGGPTYNSPLH
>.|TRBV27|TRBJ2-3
ASRALEGALGDTQY
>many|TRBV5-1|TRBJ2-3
ASSLLGQGGDTQY
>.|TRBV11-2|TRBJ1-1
ASKDSHMNTEAF
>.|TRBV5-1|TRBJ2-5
ASSRGEPETQY
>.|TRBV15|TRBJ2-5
ATSREWVQETQY
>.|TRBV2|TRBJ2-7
ASSVATGSYEQY
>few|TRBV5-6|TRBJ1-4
ASSFGAYEKLF
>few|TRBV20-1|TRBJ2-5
SARLPGLYEDQETQY
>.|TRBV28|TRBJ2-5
ASSALGLASD
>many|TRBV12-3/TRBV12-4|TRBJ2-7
ASSLTGYEQY